Here is one T cell receptor (beta chain) with its context. Germline-derived CDR1 and CDR2 are MNHEY and SVGEGT. V lost 6 bases to trimming and J lost 2 bases, with 13 bases between them. The CDR3 totals 14 residues. This sample was included in a study of blood T cell repertoires in COVID-19. Clones were read by immunoSEQ multiplex PCR, and TCRdb kept only the in-frame ones, dropping some. Among 200,000 to 250,000 clones listed, approximately 81% were seen once. The sequenced sample was peripheral blood. This clonotype was obtained from a woman at least 80 years old with active or convalescent COVID-19. The chain joins TRBV6-2 or TRBV6-3 to TRBJ1-1; a possible D gene is TRBD1 (6 bases). CDR3 nucleotide sequence: TGTGCCAGCAGCTCCAGGGGCTTAAACACTGAAGCTTTCTTT. Its translation is CASSSRGLNTEAFF.